This TCR beta chain was retrieved from a study of T-cell reconstitution after alpha-beta-depleted transplantation in children. About this clonotype itself: Its antigen remains unknown.

Unique molecular identifiers were incorporated during preparation of the TCRbeta library. TCRdb reanalysed the PCR reads using MiXCR and keeps one entry per CDR3 protein. The data show tens of thousands of distinct CDR3 sequences, 5.5% to 7.5% seen once. The V segment lost 3 bases and the J segment 0 bases; nucleotides outside the gene matches: 3. This CDR3 contains 15 residues. Germline assignment: CDR1 LNHDA and CDR2 SQIVND (reference sequence). Study-wide results and limits: Surviving recipient T cells and intrathymic progenitors accounted for some patients' high TCRbeta diversity at day 60. At around two months after transplant, the alpha-beta T cells were reportedly derived from several hundred expanded clones that came from non-depleted graft cells. Hyperexpanded clones declined; after one year, newly produced T cells mostly supplied diversity.

The origin of this receptor is a female patient aged 2-10 years who had a stem cell transplant for aplastic anemia, so the T cells may come from the graft donor. The material was PBMCs, mostly from graft donor cells, obtained 60 days after TCRalphabeta/CD19-depleted stem cell transplant. The chain links TRBV19 to TRBJ2-7; 9 bases are a match to TRBD2. CDR3 sequence (DNA): TGTGCCAGTAGTATTAAGACTAGCGGCTCCTACGAGCAGTACTTC. It specifies CASSIKTSGSYEQYF.